The 11 T cell receptor beta chains below were found in one sample sequenced in a study of blood T cells in healthy people across ages (dated by TCRdb to the mid-2010s). Library construction relied on 5' RACE. These reads were obtained on an Illumina HiSeq 2500. A second PCR of about 7 to 12 cycles was performed with a sample-barcoded 5' primer and a J-beta primer mix. The public reads were reprocessed in TCRdb via fastp at Q25 and MiXCR, keeping in-frame beta chains. One record per CDR3 amino acid sequence lists the most common genes and DNA. The sample table holds about 2 million distinct CDR3 sequences, of which 49% were seen once. Jointly, the top ten make up approximately 2.1% of the sample. The sequencing input was blood. The receptors originated from a woman between 35 and 50 years old in good health.

J is TRBJ1-6 and V is TRBV27; no definite D call. The CDR3 covers 14 residues. The germline CDR1 and CDR2 sequences are MNHEY and SMNVEV (reference sequence). V gave up 6 bases and J gave up 7 bases, with 13 bases separating them. CDR3: CASRPSSDNSPLHF. CDR3 DNA sequence: TGTGCCAGCAGACCCTCAAGTGACAATTCACCCCTCCACTTT.

This chain links TRBV12-3 or TRBV12-4 with TRBJ2-5; D is unresolved. This CDR3 region has 13 residues. The V end lost 5 bases, the J end lost 7 bases, and 14 bases lay between the germline ends. The CDR3 DNA reads TGTGCCAGCAGTGTCCTGGTCGGTTGGACCCAGTACTTC. Translating it yields CASSVLVGWTQYF.

This sequence joins TRBV4-1 and TRBJ2-1; 9 nucleotides line up with TRBD1. Unmatched junction bases numbered 5, after V lost 2 bases and J lost 6 bases. The CDR3 covers 15 residues. The V gene's germline CDR1 is MGHRA and CDR2 YSYEKL. The CDR3 sequence is CASSQPETGGNEQFF. Here the CDR3 DNA reads TGCGCCAGCAGCCAACCTGAGACAGGGGGCAATGAGCAGTTCTTC.

The CDR3 bases are TGCGCCAGCAGCCAAGTGCTGGGTAGAGGCGAGCAGTACTTC. As protein: CASSQVLGRGEQYF. The gene calls are TRBV4-1 and TRBJ2-7; D gene ambiguous. The ends were cut back, 1 base at V and 6 bases at J, with 13 bases in the middle. This CDR3 region has 14 residues. CDR1 MGHRA and CDR2 YSYEKL come from the germline V gene.

The chain has TRBV5-5 and TRBJ2-7; D perhaps matches TRBD1 (5 bases). This CDR3 is 14 amino acids long. CDR1 and CDR2 from the germline V gene are SGHKS and YYEKEE (reference sequence). With 6 bases removed from V and 5 bases from J, the gap between germline ends came to 18 bases. The CDR3 spells CASTLPRTSHEQYF. The CDR3 DNA sequence: TGTGCCAGCACCCTTCCGAGGACATCCCACGAGCAGTACTTC. Full variable domain (rest looked up from reference TRBV5-5 and TRBJ2-7): DAGVTQSPTHLIKTRGQQVTLRCSPISGHKSVSWYQQVLGQGPQFIFQYYEKEERGRGNFPDRFSARQFPNYSSELNVNALLLGDSALYLCASTLPRTSHEQYFGPGTRLTVT.

In its sample, this clonotype was seen a few times. The V gene is TRBV5-6, the J gene TRBJ2-7; D remains unclear. The CDR3 covers 13 residues. V was trimmed by 0 bases and J by 2 bases, leaving 6 bases between them. Germline-derived CDR1 and CDR2 are SGHDT and YYEEEE. The CDR3: CASSLDQAYEQYF. The CDR3 coding sequence is TGTGCCAGCAGCTTGGATCAAGCCTACGAGCAGTACTTC.

This sequence joins TRBV6-1 and TRBJ2-4; D unresolved. The tail of the sequence fits TRBJ2-5 better, so the J call may be wrong. CDR1 is MNHNS, CDR2 SASEGT, per germline. The CDR3 is 13 amino acids. The CDR3: CASRTLLQETQYF. In nucleotides, the CDR3 is TGTGCCAGCAGGACTTTACTGCAAGAGACCCAGTACTTC.

The chain joins TRBV20-1 to TRBJ1-5; 8 bases are a match to TRBD1. Unmatched junction bases numbered 2, after V lost 5 bases and J lost 2 bases. CDR3 size: 13 residues. CDR1 is DFQATT, CDR2 SNEGSKA, per germline (reference sequence). CDR3 protein: CSAPTGGNQPQHF. The DNA for the CDR3 is TGCAGTGCTCCGACAGGGGGCAATCAGCCCCAGCATTTT.

This clonotype has only a few counts. The chain carries TRBV7-2 and TRBJ2-5; D might be TRBD2 (7 bases). V lost 1 base, J lost 5 bases, and 17 bases lay in between. The CDR3 is 16 residues long. Germline V gene data show CDR1 as SGHTA and CDR2 as FQGNSA. As DNA, the CDR3 is TGTGCCAGCAGCTTAGGTTGGGGGGGCATAGGGGAGACCCAGTACTTC. The encoded protein is CASSLGWGGIGETQYF.

The chain has TRBV29-1 and TRBJ2-5, with TRBD2 matching over 13 bases. Judging by the DNA end, TRBJ2-7 fits better; the J call may be wrong. The germline gives CDR1 SQVTM, CDR2 ANQGSEA. The CDR3 loop spans 13 amino acids. CDR3 in DNA: TGCAGCACCAGGACTAGCGGGAGAGGCGAGCAGTACTTC. Translating it yields CSTRTSGRGEQYF.

The V call is TRBV6-5, the J call TRBJ2-6; the D is unclear. V was shortened by 2 bases and J by 0 bases, with 14 bases between the two germline ends. CDR1 and CDR2 (germline): MNHEY, SVGAGI. This CDR3 has 18 amino acids. The CDR3 is CASSYDKSIFSGANVLTF. The CDR3 DNA sequence: TGTGCCAGCAGTTACGATAAGAGTATTTTCTCTGGGGCCAACGTCCTGACTTTC.